The 32 T cell receptor beta chains below all came from one sample that was sequenced in a study of blood T cells in healthy people across ages. Together with a sample-barcoded 5' primer, a J-beta primer mix was included in a second PCR lasting about 6 to 11 cycles. Each CDR3 protein gets one entry after TCRdb re-called the 5' RACE reads with MiXCR. The table includes 600,000 or so distinct CDR3 sequences, around 48% detected once. Input material: blood. These receptor sequences come from a man at least 80 years old in good health.

This chain links TRBV12-3 or TRBV12-4 with TRBJ2-7; possible D gene TRBD1, 5 bases. The CDR3 covers 13 residues. V dropped 5 bases and J dropped 4 bases, with 12 bases sitting between them. The CDR3 sequence: CASSVRVGYEQYF. Here the CDR3 DNA reads TGTGCCAGCAGTGTCAGGGTGGGGTACGAGCAGTACTTC.

This clonotype came up many times. The chain combines TRBV6-6 with TRBJ2-7, with 10 bases matching TRBD2. The CDR3 contains 15 residues. CDR1 MNHNY and CDR2 SVGAGI come from the germline V gene (reference sequence). V lost 5 bases, J lost 4 bases, and 8 bases stayed unmatched. The DNA for the CDR3 is TGTGCCAGCAGTACGGAAGCGGGGGGGTCATACGAGCAGTACTTC. Amino acids: CASSTEAGGSYEQYF.

This clonotype was observed at least ten times. V gene TRBV7-9 combines with J gene TRBJ2-7; 8 bases map to TRBD1. The CDR3 runs to 15 residues. The trim removed 5 bases at V and 3 bases at J, leaving 9 bases unmatched. Looked up from germline, CDR1 is SEHNR and CDR2 is FQNEAQ (reference sequence). The CDR3 reads CASSHGTGGLYEQYF. The CDR3 region has the DNA TGTGCCAGCAGCCACGGGACAGGTGGCCTCTACGAGCAGTACTTC.

CDR3 in DNA: TGTGCCAGCAGCTTAGGGAGAGATAGGGGAATGAGGAAGTTCTTC. Its translation: CASSLGRDRGMRKFF. The gene calls are TRBV7-2 and TRBJ2-1; TRBD1 might be the D (5 bases). V dropped 1 base and J dropped 14 bases, with 21 bases sitting between them. The germline CDR1 and CDR2 sequences are SGHTA and FQGNSA. The CDR3 extends over 15 amino acids.

This rearrangement joins TRBV7-9 to TRBJ2-7, with 14 positions matching TRBD2. Germline trimming cut 5 bases from V and 5 bases from J; bases unmatched to any gene: 5. The CDR3 totals 15 residues. Germline CDR1 SEHNR, CDR2 FQNEAQ (reference sequence). CDR3 in DNA: TGTGCCAGCAGCAAGACTAGCGGGGGGGGAGACGAGCAGTACTTC. Translating gives CASSKTSGGGDEQYF.

Remarks on this clonotype: At one of its ends the junction is not consistent with the germline gene, which may arise from a read error. The rearrangement uses TRBV29-1 and TRBJ2-1; TRBD2 matches at 11 bases. The CDR3 is 18 residues long. Germline V CDR1 and CDR2: SQVTM, ANQGSEA. The DNA of the CDR3 is TGCAGCGTTGAAAGGTCCCTAGCGGGGGGACTCTCCTACAATGGGCAGTTCTTC. It codes for CSVERSLAGGLSYNGQFF.

The chain uses TRBV4-3 and TRBJ2-7; 7 positions agree with TRBD1. Germline trimming cut 1 base from V and 4 bases from J; bases unmatched to any gene: 7. This CDR3 spans 15 amino acids. Germline values: CDR1 LGHNA, CDR2 YSLEER. Written as DNA, the CDR3 is TGCGCCAGCAGCCAAGGCCGACAGGGTACGTACGAGCAGTACTTC. Its translation is CASSQGRQGTYEQYF.

This chain uses TRBV7-2 with TRBJ2-1; TRBD2 agrees at 8 bases. Germline trimming cut 5 bases from V and 4 bases from J; bases unmatched to any gene: 10. The CDR3 consists of 16 residues. Germline V gives CDR1 SGHTA, CDR2 FQGNSA. CDR3 amino acids: CASSPQGAGVYNEQFF. The CDR3 nucleotides are TGTGCCAGCAGCCCCCAGGGAGCGGGAGTGTACAATGAGCAGTTCTTC.

This clonotype came up many times. The chain employs TRBV29-1 and TRBJ2-7; D is unclear. V was shortened by 6 bases and J by 3 bases, with 12 bases between the two germline ends. Germline V gene sequence: CDR1 SQVTM, CDR2 ANQGSEA. This CDR3 has 12 amino acids. CDR3 sequence reads: CSVESSSYEQYF. The CDR3, as DNA: TGCAGCGTAGAAAGTTCCAGCTACGAGCAGTACTTC.

This clonotype was picked up a small number of times. The chain recombines TRBV3-1 with TRBJ1-1; 7 bases are shared with TRBD1. J lost 4 bases, V lost 4 bases, and 3 bases had no gene match. The CDR3 totals 13 residues. Germline-derived CDR1 and CDR2 are LGHDT and YNNKEL (reference sequence). CDR3 DNA: TGTGCCAGCAGCCCCAACAGGGGCACTGAAGCTTTCTTT. Translation: CASSPNRGTEAFF.

This clonotype was seen a few times. The genes are TRBV27 and TRBJ1-2; D not resolved. The germline V and J ends were trimmed by 3 bases and 4 bases, with 9 bases remaining between them. The CDR3 extends over 13 amino acids. Germline V gene sequence: CDR1 MNHEY, CDR2 SMNVEV (reference sequence). In DNA, the CDR3 is TGTGCCAGCAGTTTTAGTGGGAGCTATGGCTACACCTTC. This gives the protein CASSFSGSYGYTF.

This clonotype came up many times. The rearrangement joins TRBV6-6 to TRBJ2-7; TRBD2 aligns across 9 bases. The CDR3 sequence is 17 residues long. CDR1 MNHNY and CDR2 SVGAGI come from the germline V gene (reference sequence). V shed 8 bases and J 7 bases; nucleotides not matched to a gene: 21. Written as DNA, the CDR3 is TGTGCCAGCGGGAGCCCCAATAGCGGGAGCTTGAGAAATGAGCAGTACTTC. The encoded protein is CASGSPNSGSLRNEQYF.

In this sample, this clonotype turned up a few times. The chain recombines TRBV7-9 with TRBJ2-6; tentatively, D is TRBD1 or TRBD2 (5 bases each). Trimming cost V 2 bases and J 1 base, with 18 bases left between them. The CDR3 runs 19 residues. CDR1 is SEHNR, CDR2 FQNEAQ, per germline (reference sequence). The CDR3 loop reads CASSLRGVGSISGANVLTF. CDR3 nucleotide sequence: TGTGCCAGCAGCTTAAGAGGGGTCGGATCGATTTCTGGGGCCAACGTCCTGACTTTC.

This clonotype occurred once. This may be a read error, as it is one base from a much larger clone. The rearrangement links TRBV10-3 to TRBJ2-5; D perhaps matches TRBD2 (6 bases). The tail of the sequence fits TRBJ2-7 better, so the J call may be wrong. Germline values: CDR1 ENHRY, CDR2 SYGVKD. The CDR3 contains 12 residues. For the CDR3, the DNA is TGTGCCGCGGGGTCCCGTAGCGACGAGCAGTACTTC. As protein: CAAGSRSDEQYF.

The genes are TRBV27 and TRBJ2-3, with 8 bases identical to TRBD2. The CDR3 loop spans 16 amino acids. CDR1 is MNHEY and CDR2 is SMNVEV in the germline V gene (reference sequence). V shed 7 bases, J shed 9 bases, and the junction held 18 bases outside the gene matches. CDR3 sequence (DNA): TGTGCCAGCACCCGAGGCGGGGGGCGACGGGTTCGAACGCAGTATTTT. The encoded protein is CASTRGGGRRVRTQYF.

J is TRBJ1-1 and V is TRBV25-1; 10 bases match TRBD1. The trim removed 3 bases at V and 11 bases at J, leaving 9 bases unmatched. Germline values: CDR1 MGHDK, CDR2 SYGVNS. The CDR3 runs 14 residues. The CDR3 protein is CASSDQDRGRDAFF. The CDR3 DNA reads TGTGCCAGCAGTGACCAAGACAGGGGGCGTGATGCTTTCTTT. The whole variable domain, filled in from reference TRBV25-1 and TRBJ1-1, reads EADIYQTPRYLVIGTGKKITLECSQTMGHDKMYWYQQDPGMELHLIHYSYGVNSTEKGDLSSESTVSRIRTEHFPLTLESARPSHTSQYLCASSDQDRGRDAFFGQGTRLTVV.

This clonotype has a handful of counts. This sequence may be a read error, since a much larger clone differs from it by one base. V is TRBV7-2 and J is TRBJ2-3; D possibly corresponds to TRBD2 (6 bases). CDR1 SGHTA and CDR2 FQGNSA come from the germline V gene. V lost 7 bases and J lost 0, with 11 bases in between. This CDR3 has 14 amino acids. CDR3 bases: TGTGCCAGCACCCCCGGGACTAGCACAGATACGCAGTATTTT. As protein: CASTPGTSTDTQYF.

Only a few counts were recorded for this clonotype. The chain has TRBV6-2 or TRBV6-3 and TRBJ2-5; D is uncertain. Near its end, the DNA agrees better with TRBJ2-7, so the J call may be wrong. The V gene's germline CDR1 is MNHEY and CDR2 SVGEGT. The CDR3 runs 13 residues. This chain's CDR3 is CATHVTAKSEQYF. In DNA form, the CDR3 reads TGTGCCACCCATGTGACGGCGAAATCCGAGCAGTACTTC.

This clonotype was counted between two and nine times. The V and J genes are TRBV9 and TRBJ1-4; tentative D call: TRBD1 (5 bases). Germline CDR1 SGDLS, CDR2 YYNGEE. V was pared by 7 bases and J by 0 bases, with 13 bases between. The CDR3 sequence is 15 residues long. Written as DNA, the CDR3 is TGTGCCAGCTCGAAACAGGCCTCAACTAATGAAAAACTGTTTTTT. Amino acids: CASSKQASTNEKLFF. Complete variable domain (other parts from reference TRBV9 and TRBJ1-4): DSGVTQTPKHLITATGQRVTLRCSPRSGDLSVYWYQQSLDQGLQFLIQYYNGEERAKGNILERFSAQQFPDLHSELNLSSLELGDSALYFCASSKQASTNEKLFFGSGTQLSVL.

About this clonotype itself: This may arise from a read error, as a much more abundant clone is one base away. The conserved closing phenylalanine or tryptophan is absent in this CDR3, likely reflecting a read error. The J gene is TRBJ2-5, the V gene TRBV29-1; D gene ambiguous. This CDR3 is 12 amino acids long. CDR1 and CDR2 (germline): SQVTM, ANQGSEA. V dropped 8 bases and J dropped 1 base, with 11 bases sitting between them. As DNA, the CDR3 is TGCAGCTTTCGGGTTACCCAAGAGACCCAGTACCTC. It translates to CSFRVTQETQYL.

The count of this clonotype is one. The CDR3 sequence: CASSVGINYGYTF. In nucleotides, the CDR3 is TGTGCCAGCAGTGTGGGTATTAACTATGGCTACACCTTC. This chain joins TRBV6-5 and TRBJ1-2; D gene ambiguous. In germline, CDR1 is MNHEY, CDR2 SVGAGI. Trimming left V 5 bases short and J 1 base short, with 8 bases between. The CDR3 has 13 residues.

This chain connects TRBV28 to TRBJ2-4; no clear D. The J call may be mistaken, given a closer DNA end match to TRBJ2-7. This CDR3 has 14 residues. Germline-derived CDR1 and CDR2 are MDHEN and SYDVKM. The CDR3 here is CASSTAPLTYEQYF. CDR3 bases: TGTGCCAGCAGTACGGCGCCACTGACCTACGAGCAGTACTTC.

V and J are TRBV7-2 and TRBJ1-4, with 8 nucleotides matching TRBD1. This CDR3 comprises 15 residues. V lost 6 bases to trimming and J lost 4 bases; unmatched junction nucleotides: 7. From germline, CDR1 is SGHTA and CDR2 FQGNSA. The CDR3 loop is CASSEGQGFNEKLFF. CDR3 nucleotide sequence: TGTGCCAGCAGTGAAGGACAGGGCTTTAATGAAAAACTGTTTTTT.

This clonotype was recorded a few times. Being one base from a much bigger clone, this may be a read error. In nucleotides, the CDR3 is TGTGCCAGCAGTTACGGGGCGGGAGTGGACAATGAGCAGTACTTC. Amino acid sequence: CASSYGAGVDNEQYF. The chain uses TRBV6-5 and TRBJ2-5; 7 bases map to TRBD2. Germline-derived CDR1 and CDR2 are MNHEY and SVGAGI. This CDR3 spans 15 amino acids. The ends lost 2 bases at V and 11 bases at J; junction bases unmatched: 14.

Comment on this clonotype: One end of the junction does not line up with germline, which may come from a read error. The chain uses TRBV6-5 and TRBJ2-4; 8 nucleotides agree with TRBD1. The CDR3 is 16 amino acids. Germline-derived CDR1 and CDR2 are MNHEY and SVGAGI. The CDR3 DNA follows: TGTGCCTGCAGTTACTCCCAGGGGGCATCCAAAAACACTCAGTACTTC. It yields the protein CACSYSQGASKNTQYF.

The chain combines TRBV27 with TRBJ2-1; D is possibly TRBD2 (6 bases). Trimming removed 5 bases from V and 4 bases from J, with 18 bases in between. The CDR3 is made up of 16 amino acids. Germline CDR1 is MNHEY and CDR2 is SMNVEV (reference sequence). This CDR3 is CASSTRGGAYYNEQFF. In DNA, the CDR3 is TGTGCCAGCAGTACCCGAGGCGGGGCCTATTACAATGAGCAGTTCTTC.

This clonotype was detected ten times or more. Here the CDR3 reads CASSYSGHLMYYGYTF. In DNA form, the CDR3 reads TGTGCCAGCAGTTACTCGGGACACCTCATGTACTATGGCTACACCTTC. V and J are TRBV6-5 and TRBJ1-2; D perhaps matches TRBD1 (6 bases). Germline V CDR1 and CDR2: MNHEY, SVGAGI. CDR3 length: 16 residues. V was shortened by 0 bases and J by 3 bases, with 14 bases between the two germline ends.

The J gene is TRBJ1-2, the V gene TRBV7-2, with 11 bases fitting TRBD1. The CDR3 totals 19 residues. The germline V gene has CDR1 SGHTA and CDR2 FQGNSA. V was pared by 9 bases and J by 4 bases, with 22 bases of the junction left unmatched. As DNA, the CDR3 is TGTGCCAGTAGCCCCCGGGACAGGGGGTTTGGAATGTCTACCTATGGCTACACCTTC. It specifies CASSPRDRGFGMSTYGYTF.

This clonotype was seen only a few times. The chain joins TRBV5-1 to TRBJ2-7; 10 nucleotides match TRBD2. Germline loops: CDR1 SGHRS, CDR2 YFSETQ. The CDR3 spans 15 residues. The ends lost 2 bases at V and 4 bases at J; junction bases unmatched: 6. The CDR3 bases are TGCGCCAGCAGCTTTGGTAGCGGGAGGCCGTACGAGCAGTACTTC. Amino acid sequence: CASSFGSGRPYEQYF.

This clonotype was observed a handful of times. The chain is built from TRBV14 and TRBJ2-3, with TRBD2 matching over 8 bases. This CDR3 comprises 16 residues. The J segment lost 0 bases and the V segment lost 1 base, leaving 3 bases of the junction unmatched. Germline V gives CDR1 SGHDN, CDR2 FVKESK. Here the CDR3 DNA reads TGTGCCAGCAGCCAAGCGGGAGGGCCAAGCACAGATACGCAGTATTTT. Translated, it gives CASSQAGGPSTDTQYF.

Only a few counts were recorded for this clonotype. The gene calls are TRBV20-1 and TRBJ2-1; D may correspond to TRBD1 or TRBD2 (6 bases each). Germline assignment: CDR1 DFQATT and CDR2 SNEGSKA (reference sequence). V was cut by 1 base and J by 6 bases, with 16 bases left in between. CDR3 length equals 15 residues. This CDR3 reads CSARVGGGVINEQFF. The CDR3 DNA reads as TGCAGTGCTAGAGTGGGGGGCGGCGTCATCAATGAGCAGTTCTTC.

This clonotype was picked up a small number of times. The chain recombines TRBV2 with TRBJ2-3; 9 bases agree with TRBD2. Germline assignment: CDR1 SNHLY and CDR2 FYNNEI. With V trimmed by 11 bases and J by 1 base, 7 bases remained unmatched. The CDR3 extends over 14 amino acids. The CDR3 sequence: CAGSLAGGTDTQYF. For the CDR3, the DNA is TGTGCCGGATCGTTAGCGGGAGGCACAGATACGCAGTATTTT.